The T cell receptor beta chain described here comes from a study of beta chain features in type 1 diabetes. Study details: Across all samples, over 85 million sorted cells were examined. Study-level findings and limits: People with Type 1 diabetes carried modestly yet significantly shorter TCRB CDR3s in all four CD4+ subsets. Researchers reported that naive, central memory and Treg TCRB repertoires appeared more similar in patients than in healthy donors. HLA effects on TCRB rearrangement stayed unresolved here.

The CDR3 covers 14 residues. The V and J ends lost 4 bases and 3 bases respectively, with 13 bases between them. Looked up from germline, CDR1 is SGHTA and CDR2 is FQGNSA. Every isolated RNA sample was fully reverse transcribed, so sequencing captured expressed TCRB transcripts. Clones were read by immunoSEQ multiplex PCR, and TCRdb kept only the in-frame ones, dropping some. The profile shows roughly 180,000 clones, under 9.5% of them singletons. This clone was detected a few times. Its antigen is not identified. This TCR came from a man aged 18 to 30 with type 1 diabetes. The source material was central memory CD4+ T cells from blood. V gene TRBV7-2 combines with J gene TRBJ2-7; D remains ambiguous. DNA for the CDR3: TGTGCCAGCAGCTCTGGGCAGGCCCTCTACGAGCAGTACTTC. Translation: CASSSGQALYEQYF.